This entry features one T cell receptor beta chain sequence. The antigen remains unidentified. Sample-barcoded 5' priming and a J-beta primer mix drove a second PCR of roughly 7 to 11 cycles. TCRdb independently ran MiXCR on the 5' RACE reads; one entry per CDR3 protein. The sample lists hundreds of thousands of distinct CDR3 sequences; about 48% were seen once. CDR3 length: 18 amino acids. V was clipped by 1 base and J by 1 base; unmatched bases: 6. The V gene's germline CDR1 is SNHLY and CDR2 FYNNEI. The data were taken from a study of blood T cells in healthy people across ages. Broader study findings: The study found more naive CD4+ cells and higher diversity in long-lived than aged donors.

The receptor's source is a man aged 25 to 45 in good health. The chain has TRBV2 and TRBJ2-1, with 11 bases lining up with TRBD2. Sequenced sample: blood. The CDR3 loop is CASSEVLAGARSYNEQFF. The CDR3 DNA follows: TGTGCCAGCAGTGAAGTACTAGCGGGGGCCCGGTCCTACAATGAGCAGTTCTTC.